This entry is about one T cell receptor beta chain. Assay used: immunoSEQ multiplex PCR; TCRdb lists only in-frame clones, some missing. The sample has some 350,000 clones, roughly 90% seen once. Germline CDR1 SGHTS, CDR2 YDEGEE. This CDR3 comprises 16 residues. The trim removed 0 bases at V and 3 bases at J, leaving 4 bases unmatched. This specimen belongs to a study of blood T cell repertoires in COVID-19. Study information: COVID-19 samples, acute and convalescent, were from the United States, Italy and Spain.

Specimen: peripheral blood. The V and J genes are TRBV5-8 and TRBJ2-3, with TRBD1 matching 10 bases. The TCR originated in a woman aged 30 to 39 with COVID-19, enrolled during active disease. The CDR3 spells CASSLAGTGATDTQYF. In DNA, the CDR3 is TGTGCCAGCAGCTTGGCCGGGACAGGGGCTACAGATACGCAGTATTTT.